The entry below gives a single TCR beta chain sequence along with its context. What it recognizes is unknown. The data were obtained in a study of T cells after yellow fever vaccination. Study findings and constraints: Reappearing after the booster were most of the clones from primary vaccination (roughly 96% CD4, around 88% CD8).

A process of 5'RACE template switching, which added a universal primer site and UMIs, was used to make TCR cDNA. TCRdb re-analysed the 5' RACE reads in MiXCR, keeping a single row per CDR3 protein. The table lists a few hundred thousand distinct CDR3 sequences, about 19% of them singletons. The source was PBMCs, collected before the yellow fever booster vaccination. This receptor was taken from a man younger than 30 who received the YFV17D yellow fever vaccine.

The CDR3 sequence: CASEGGAADTQYF. The CDR3 DNA sequence: TGTGCCAGCGAGGGCGGGGCGGCAGATACGCAGTATTTT. The gene calls are TRBV7-9 and TRBJ2-3, with a tentative D call TRBD2 (6 bases). Trimming removed 8 bases at V and 4 bases at J, with 13 bases between. CDR1 and CDR2 from the germline V gene are SEHNR and FQNEAQ (reference sequence). The CDR3 is 13 residues long.